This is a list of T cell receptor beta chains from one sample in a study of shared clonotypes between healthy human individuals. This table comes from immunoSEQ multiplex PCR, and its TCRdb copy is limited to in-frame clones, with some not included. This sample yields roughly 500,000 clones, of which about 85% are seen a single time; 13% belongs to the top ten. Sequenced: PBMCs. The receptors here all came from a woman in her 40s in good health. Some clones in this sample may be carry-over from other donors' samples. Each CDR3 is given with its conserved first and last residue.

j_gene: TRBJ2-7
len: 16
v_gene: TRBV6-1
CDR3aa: CASSDSLGGHSYEQYF

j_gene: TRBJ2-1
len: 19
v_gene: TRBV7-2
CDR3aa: CASSLVKLAGGRSLNEQFF

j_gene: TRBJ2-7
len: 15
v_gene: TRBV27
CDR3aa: CASSLWPGQDYEQYF

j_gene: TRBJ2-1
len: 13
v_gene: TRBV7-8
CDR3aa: CASSLPRRDEQFF

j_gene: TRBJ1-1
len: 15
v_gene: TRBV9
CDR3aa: CASSVGTVQNTEAFF

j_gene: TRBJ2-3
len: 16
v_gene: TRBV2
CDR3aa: CASSEGGWGSTDTQYF

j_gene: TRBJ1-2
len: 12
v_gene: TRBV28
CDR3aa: CASSLATGGYTF

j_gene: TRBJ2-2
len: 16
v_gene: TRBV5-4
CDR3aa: CASSLAREGVTGELFF

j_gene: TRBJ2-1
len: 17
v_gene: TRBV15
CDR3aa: CATSRDRGSSSYNEQFF

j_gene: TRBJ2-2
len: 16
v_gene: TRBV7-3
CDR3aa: CASSPIHRGNTGELFF

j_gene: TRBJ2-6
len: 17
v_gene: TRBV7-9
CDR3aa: CASSLVRLAGPANVLTF

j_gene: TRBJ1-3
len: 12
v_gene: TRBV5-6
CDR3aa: CASSAGRNTIYF

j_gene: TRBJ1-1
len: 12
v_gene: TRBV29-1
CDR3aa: CSVVRQNTEAFF

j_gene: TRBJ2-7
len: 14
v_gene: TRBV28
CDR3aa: CASSLSGSSYEQYF

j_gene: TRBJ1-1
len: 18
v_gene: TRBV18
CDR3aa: CASSPNTMAWGMNTEAFF

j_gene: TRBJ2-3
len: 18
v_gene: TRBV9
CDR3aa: CASSVPLAGGPGTDTQYF

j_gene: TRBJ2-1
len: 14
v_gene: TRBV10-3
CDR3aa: CAISDEWTYNEQFF

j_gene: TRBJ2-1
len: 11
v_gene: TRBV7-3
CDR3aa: CASNPSDEQFF

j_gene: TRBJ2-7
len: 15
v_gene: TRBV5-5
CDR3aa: CASSIGLGIFYEQYF

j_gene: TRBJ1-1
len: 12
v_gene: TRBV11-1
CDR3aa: CASSLVGLEAFF

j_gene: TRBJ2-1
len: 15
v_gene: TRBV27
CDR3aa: CASRLSGSSYNEQFF

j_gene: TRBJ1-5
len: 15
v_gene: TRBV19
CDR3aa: CASSTSGDNNQPQHF

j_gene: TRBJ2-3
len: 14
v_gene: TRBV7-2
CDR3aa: CASSLAPSTDTQYF

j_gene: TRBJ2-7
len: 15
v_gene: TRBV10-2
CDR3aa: CASKFRIGPSYEQYF

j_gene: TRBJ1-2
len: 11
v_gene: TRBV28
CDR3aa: CASRQGVGYTF

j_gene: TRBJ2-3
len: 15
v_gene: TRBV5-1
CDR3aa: CASRQTEISTDTQYF

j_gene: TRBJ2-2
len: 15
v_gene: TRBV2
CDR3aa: CASSRGQGGTGELFF

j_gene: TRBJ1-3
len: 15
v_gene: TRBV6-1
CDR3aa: CASSYRRTTGNTIYF

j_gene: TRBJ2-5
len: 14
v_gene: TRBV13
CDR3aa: CASSFPHRVETQYF

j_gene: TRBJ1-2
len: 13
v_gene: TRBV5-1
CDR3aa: CASSLGYNYGYTF

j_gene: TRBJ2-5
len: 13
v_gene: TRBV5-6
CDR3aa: CASSLVFELAQYF

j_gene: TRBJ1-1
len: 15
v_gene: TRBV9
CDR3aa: CASKRGAGMGTEAFF

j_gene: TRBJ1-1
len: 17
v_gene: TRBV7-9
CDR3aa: CASSLRRTTRMNTEAFF

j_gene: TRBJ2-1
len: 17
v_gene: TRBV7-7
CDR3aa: CASSLGPLLAGYNEQFF

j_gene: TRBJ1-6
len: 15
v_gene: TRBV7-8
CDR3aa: CASSFVGPNNSPLHF

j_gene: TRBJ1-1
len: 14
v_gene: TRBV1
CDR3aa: CTSSQDTGGTEAFF

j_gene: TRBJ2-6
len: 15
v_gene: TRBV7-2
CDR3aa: CASSITGSGANVLTF

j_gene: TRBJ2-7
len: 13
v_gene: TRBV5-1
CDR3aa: CASSPTAQGEQYF

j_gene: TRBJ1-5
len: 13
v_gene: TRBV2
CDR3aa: CASRGDGNQPQHF

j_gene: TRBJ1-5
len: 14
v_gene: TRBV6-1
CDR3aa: CASSAVGANQPQHF

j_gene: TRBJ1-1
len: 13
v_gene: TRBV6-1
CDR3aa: CASTWGTNTEAFF

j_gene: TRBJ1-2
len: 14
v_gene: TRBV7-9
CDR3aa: CASSLLEKYYGYTF

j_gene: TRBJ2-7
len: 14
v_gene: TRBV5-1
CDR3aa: CASSFYRGDVEQYF

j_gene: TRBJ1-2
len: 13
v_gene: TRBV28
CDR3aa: CASSKTGGGGYTF

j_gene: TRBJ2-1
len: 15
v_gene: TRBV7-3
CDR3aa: CASSYDSYSYNEQFF

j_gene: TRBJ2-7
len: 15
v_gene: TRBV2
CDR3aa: CASSEMGQGFYEQYF

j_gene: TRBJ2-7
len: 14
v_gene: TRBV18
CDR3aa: CASSPSGGVHEQYF

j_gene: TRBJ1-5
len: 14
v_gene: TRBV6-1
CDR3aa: CASSGQGGNQPQHF

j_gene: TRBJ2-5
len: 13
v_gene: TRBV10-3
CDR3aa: CASRALGVETQYF

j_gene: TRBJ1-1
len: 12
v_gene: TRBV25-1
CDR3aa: CASSEGGTEAFF

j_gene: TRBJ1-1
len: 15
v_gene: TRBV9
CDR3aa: CASSVGGRFDTEAFF

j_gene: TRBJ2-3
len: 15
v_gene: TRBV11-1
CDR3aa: CASSFGSTGTDTQYF

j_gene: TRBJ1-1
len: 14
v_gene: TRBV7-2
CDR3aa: CASSRPDLGAEAFF

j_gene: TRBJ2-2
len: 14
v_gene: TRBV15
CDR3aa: CATRWTGITGELFF